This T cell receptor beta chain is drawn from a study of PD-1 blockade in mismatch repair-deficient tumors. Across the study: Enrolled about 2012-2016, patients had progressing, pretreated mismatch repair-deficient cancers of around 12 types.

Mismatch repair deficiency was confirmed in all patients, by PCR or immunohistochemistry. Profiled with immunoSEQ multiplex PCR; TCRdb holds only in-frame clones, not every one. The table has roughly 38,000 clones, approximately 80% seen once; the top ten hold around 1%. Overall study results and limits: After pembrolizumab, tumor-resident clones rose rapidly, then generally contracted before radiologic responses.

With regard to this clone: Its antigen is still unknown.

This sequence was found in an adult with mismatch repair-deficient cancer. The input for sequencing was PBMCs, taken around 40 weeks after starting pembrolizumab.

DNA of the CDR3: TGTGCCTGGAGTGTACTCGAAGCGATGAACACTGAAGCTTTCTTT. It is translated as CAWSVLEAMNTEAFF. The J gene is TRBJ1-1, the V gene TRBV30; D is unresolved. Trimming took 0 bases from V and 0 from J, leaving 11 bases between them. The CDR3 runs to 15 residues. The germline CDR1 and CDR2 sequences are GTSNPN and SVGIG (reference sequence).